These 18 T cell receptor beta chains were sequenced from one sample in a study of cytomegalovirus exposure and HLA in healthy donors. Clones were read by immunoSEQ multiplex PCR, and TCRdb kept only the in-frame ones, dropping some. The repertoire holds under 150,000 clones, with approximately 93% as singletons. The sequencing input was PBMCs. The receptors shown here come from a man aged 18 to 29 in good health and CMV-seronegative.

In DNA form, the CDR3 reads TGTGCCAGAAGCTTTGGGGCTAGGACAGGGCTCGCCGGCTACACCTTC. As protein: CARSFGARTGLAGYTF. The V and J genes are TRBV5-3 and TRBJ1-2; TRBD1 agrees at 8 bases. TRBV5-3 counts as an open reading frame of uncertain function. CDR3 length equals 16 residues. Unmatched junction bases numbered 14, after V lost 2 bases and J lost 8 bases.

This clone was counted a few times. The chain is built from TRBV27 and TRBJ1-2; 10 nucleotides line up with TRBD1. CDR3 length: 15 residues. Unmatched junction bases numbered 10, after V lost 7 bases and J lost 5 bases. Per the germline V gene, CDR1 is MNHEY and CDR2 is SMNVEV (reference sequence). CDR3 DNA: TGTGCCAGCACCTCCCGGACAGGGGGGCTGTATGGCTACACCTTC. It specifies CASTSRTGGLYGYTF.

CDR3 DNA sequence: TGTGCCAGTATGAACTTAGCCAAAAACATTCAGTACTTC. Its protein product is CASMNLAKNIQYF. V is TRBV19 and J is TRBJ2-4; D not certain. The V and J ends lost 7 bases and 0 bases respectively, with 7 bases between them. The CDR3 sequence is 13 residues long. Germline V gene lookup returns CDR1 LNHDA and CDR2 SQIVND (reference sequence).

This clone was seen only once. The chain combines TRBV9 with TRBJ1-2, with D maybe TRBD1 (6 bases). Trimming pared 0 bases from V and 2 bases from J, leaving 8 bases between. There are 14 residues in the CDR3. Germline V CDR1 and CDR2: SGDLS, YYNGEE. The CDR3 region has the DNA TGTGCCAGCAGCGTAGAAACAGGGAACTATGGCTACACCTTC. Translated, it gives CASSVETGNYGYTF.

The V and J genes are TRBV7-6 and TRBJ1-4; TRBD1 might be the D (5 bases). V gave up 5 bases and J gave up 4 bases, with 14 bases separating them. CDR1 SGHVS and CDR2 FNYEAQ come from the germline V gene. This CDR3 spans 15 amino acids. The CDR3 loop is CASSPIDSINEKLFF. The DNA of the CDR3 is TGTGCCAGCAGCCCAATCGACAGTATTAATGAAAAACTGTTTTTT.

The CDR3 DNA follows: TGTGCCAGCAGCGTATGGGGGGGTGAGCAGTTCTTC. Translated, it gives CASSVWGGEQFF. The chain recombines TRBV9 with TRBJ2-1, with 7 bases identical to TRBD2. CDR3 size: 12 residues. CDR1 and CDR2 from the germline V gene are SGDLS and YYNGEE. Trimming took 1 base from V and 9 from J; bases not matched to a gene: 1.

The CDR3 nucleotides read TGTGCCACTCGTCAGGGGGCCGAAGGAGATACGCAGTATTTT. This encodes CATRQGAEGDTQYF. V usage is TRBV18 and J usage is TRBJ2-3; TRBD1 matches at 8 bases. Germline loops: CDR1 KGHSH, CDR2 LQKENI. V was clipped by 10 bases and J by 5 bases; unmatched bases: 11. There are 14 residues in the CDR3. The full variable domain, completed using reference TRBV18 and TRBJ2-3, is NAGVMQNPRHLVRRRGQEARLRCSPMKGHSHVYWYRQLPEEGLKFMVYLQKENIIDESGMPKERFSAEFPKEGPSILRIQQVVRGDSAAYFCATRQGAEGDTQYFGPGTRLTVL.

This clone was detected once. The genes are TRBV25-1 and TRBJ2-7; 8 bases are a match to TRBD1. The germline CDR1 and CDR2 sequences are MGHDK and SYGVNS. This CDR3 is built from 14 residues. V was clipped by 1 base and J by 4 bases; unmatched bases: 3. This chain's CDR3 is CASSESDRGYEQYV. The CDR3 DNA reads TGTGCCAGCAGTGAATCTGACAGGGGTTACGAGCAGTACGTC.

This sequence joins TRBV10-3 and TRBJ2-5, with 8 bases that match TRBD2. From germline, CDR1 is ENHRY and CDR2 SYGVKD. The CDR3 runs 14 residues. With 3 bases clipped from V and 5 bases from J, the junction kept 5 bases outside the gene matches. The CDR3 region is CAISDNPSGETQYF. The CDR3 DNA is TGTGCCATCAGTGACAACCCTAGCGGGGAGACCCAGTACTTC.

J is TRBJ2-7 and V is TRBV5-8; 11 nucleotides agree with TRBD2. Germline values: CDR1 SGHTS, CDR2 YDEGEE. There are 17 residues in the CDR3. V gave up 0 bases and J gave up 3 bases; unmatched junction bases: 8. CDR3 residues: CASSLALAGGAIYEQYV. The CDR3 bases are TGTGCCAGCAGCTTGGCCCTAGCGGGAGGCGCCATCTACGAGCAGTACGTC.

The V gene is TRBV7-2, the J gene TRBJ1-1, with 7 bases lining up with TRBD1. The CDR3 covers 13 residues. Looked up from germline, CDR1 is SGHTA and CDR2 is FQGNSA. The junction had 3 bases not matched to a gene; V was cut back by 0 bases and J by 8 bases. The DNA for the CDR3 is TGTGCCAGCAGCTTAGCGGAGGGGGCAGAAGCTTTCTTT. Protein sequence: CASSLAEGAEAFF.

CDR3 region: CASSLSASGRTDTQYF. The CDR3 DNA sequence: TGTGCCAGCAGTTTATCCGCTAGCGGGAGAACAGATACGCAGTATTTT. The V call is TRBV28, the J call TRBJ2-3, with 10 bases fitting TRBD2. The junction had 4 bases not matched to a gene; V was cut back by 1 base and J by 3 bases. Germline V CDR1 and CDR2: MDHEN, SYDVKM. There are 16 residues in the CDR3.

The chain links TRBV5-1 to TRBJ1-3; no clear D gene. The CDR3 contains 16 residues. From germline, CDR1 is SGHRS and CDR2 YFSETQ. Trimming removed 0 bases at V and 0 bases at J, with 10 bases between. This CDR3 is CASSLGRSNSGNTIYF. The DNA for the CDR3 is TGCGCCAGCAGCTTGGGTAGGAGTAACTCTGGAAACACCATATATTTT.

This chain joins TRBV4-2 and TRBJ2-1; the match to TRBD1 covers 8 bases. This CDR3 has 14 residues. After removal of 5 bases from V and 4 bases from J, the junction contained 4 bases not matched to a gene. The germline V gene has CDR1 LGHNA and CDR2 YNFKEQ. This CDR3 reads CASSVTGGYNEQFF. Here the CDR3 DNA reads TGTGCCAGCAGCGTTACAGGGGGTTACAATGAGCAGTTCTTC.

The CDR3 sequence: CASSGARAGGKLFF. CDR3 in DNA: TGTGCCAGCAGTGGGGCGAGGGCAGGGGGGAAACTGTTTTTT. The V gene is TRBV9, the J gene TRBJ1-4, with TRBD1 identical over 7 bases. CDR3 length: 14 residues. V lost 5 bases to trimming and J lost 11 bases; unmatched junction nucleotides: 12. The V gene's germline CDR1 is SGDLS and CDR2 YYNGEE. The entire variable domain, with the rest obtained from reference TRBV9 and TRBJ1-4, is as follows: DSGVTQTPKHLITATGQRVTLRCSPRSGDLSVYWYQQSLDQGLQFLIQYYNGEERAKGNILERFSAQQFPDLHSELNLSSLELGDSALYFCASSGARAGGKLFFGSGTQLSVL.

V and J are TRBV27 and TRBJ1-2; 7 nucleotides line up with TRBD1. Germline V lookup: CDR1 MNHEY, CDR2 SMNVEV (reference sequence). The CDR3 consists of 13 residues. Trimming at V came to 11 bases and at J to 2 bases, leaving 8 bases not matched to a gene. This chain's CDR3 is CAGRDSLNYGYTF. DNA of the CDR3: TGTGCCGGCCGGGACAGCCTAAACTATGGCTACACCTTC.

The genes are TRBV27 and TRBJ1-2; 9 nucleotides line up with TRBD1. The ends lost 3 bases at V and 0 bases at J; junction bases unmatched: 8. Germline lookup yields CDR1 MNHEY and CDR2 SMNVEV (reference sequence). The CDR3 is 17 amino acids. CDR3 sequence (DNA): TGTGCCAGCAGTTTCCTGGGACAGGGAGCTTCTAACTATGGCTACACCTTC. Translation gives CASSFLGQGASNYGYTF.

The genes are TRBV6-4 and TRBJ2-1; 7 bases fit TRBD2. In germline, CDR1 is MRHNA, CDR2 SNTAGT. V was clipped by 4 bases and J by 5 bases; unmatched bases: 2. The CDR3 is made up of 13 amino acids. The CDR3, as DNA: TGTGCCAGCAGTGCCGGGACTAACAATGAGCAGTTCTTC. Translated: CASSAGTNNEQFF.